This TCR beta chain stems from a study of CD8 T cells in Susac syndrome (dated by TCRdb to the late 2010s). Study-level background: Repertoire sequencing was used to test whether CD8+ T cell activation and differentiation in Susac syndrome was antigen driven.

On the study overall, not on this receptor specifically: The study acknowledged that relatively few individuals were included in the TCR sequencing and HLA analysis.

Peripheral blood CD8+ and CD4+ T cells from healthy donors, Susac syndrome patients and multiple sclerosis patients were profiled by high-throughput TCR beta sequencing. The multiple sclerosis controls were treatment-naive patients who had stable or active relapsing-remitting disease and met the revised McDonald criteria. Bulk CD8+ and CD4+ T cells were purified by magnetic negative isolation, while CD8+ TEMRA cells were enriched using FACS. Blood was collected in EDTA tubes and processed within 24 hours, with PBMCs isolated through density gradient centrifugation. PBMCs intended for TCR sequencing were cryopreserved in liquid nitrogen and thawed later in a water bath at 37 degrees C. The sorted or isolated CD4+, CD8+ and CD8+ TEMRA cells reached a purity of at least 90%. Concerning this clonotype itself: The target of this receptor is not known. Per-base qualities were not stored, and no clone one base away is much larger.

V lost 3 bases and J lost 5 bases, and the count of bases not matched to a germline gene is 3. Including cysteine and phenylalanine, the CDR3 has 14 amino acids. Only the CDR3 portion is preserved as DNA: 42 bases, with reading frame beginning at the first base. The CDR1 and CDR2 encoded by the germline V gene are ENHRY and SYGVKD. RNA was extracted with the RNeasy kit and roughly 0.45 to 1 ug was reverse transcribed using random hexamers. The immunoSEQ multiplex PCR assay, covering 54 Vbeta and 13 Jbeta segments, was used to amplify TCR beta CDR3 regions. Bias from PCR amplification was corrected by using a synthetic template baseline for primer optimization and for computational correction. Per the authors' processing: Reads were annotated to V, D and J genes per IMGT and analyzed with immunoSEQ Analyzer, keeping only productive sequences. Clonality was computed as one minus Shannon entropy normalized by log2 of the number of productive unique sequences. Public and private clones were assessed among the 100 most prevalent clones of each patient and control. Clones were defined as Susac-specific if absent from the healthy and MS cohorts, from 900 to 1,200 published viral clones and from other ImmuneACCESS disease sequences. The public reads were quality trimmed at Q25 with fastp and then assembled into clones with MiXCR by TCRdb, keeping productive beta chains. CDR3 protein sequences are deduplicated, and each keeps its most common genes and DNA. TCRdb's processing, not the authors' own work, is the source of the V and J calls. This sample is represented by 250,000 to 350,000 distinct CDR3 sequences; just over 90% of them were singletons. In total, the top ten clones hold roughly 0.064% of the sample.

Here the chain combines TRBV10-3 and TRBJ2-1; TRBD2 lines up with 8 middle nucleotides. The sample comprised CD4+ T cells from PBMCs. The clonotype comes from a human donor with multiple sclerosis. The DNA sequence reads TGTGCCATCAGTGAACTAGCGGAGAACAATGAGCAGTTCTTC. Translated, this gives CAISELAENNEQFF.